This TCR beta chain appears in the sequencing data of a study of CD8+ T cells in alopecia areata. Germline CDR1 is SGHVS and CDR2 is FQNEAQ. This CDR3 region has 15 residues. The V gene lost 5 bases and the J gene lost 2 bases, with 14 bases spanning the gap. Reverse transcribed after extraction, RNA yielded cDNA as the sequencing template. Some clones are missing from TCRdb's copy, which holds only in-frame ones; the method was immunoSEQ multiplex PCR. Here the sample spans some 150,000 clones, around half being singletons. This receptor was obtained from a human donor with alopecia areata. The gene calls are TRBV7-8 and TRBJ2-3, with a weak D call TRBD2 (5 bases). The sequenced sample was CD8+ T cells sorted from blood, obtained at week 0. The DNA for the CDR3 is TGTGCCAGCAGCCCACGCGGGTTAGACACAGATACGCAGTATTTT. Translated: CASSPRGLDTDTQYF. Together with reference TRBV7-8 and TRBJ2-3, the CDR3 gives the full variable domain: GAGVSQSPRYKVAKRGQDVALRCDPISGHVSLFWYQQALGQGPEFLTYFQNEAQLDKSGLPSDRFFAERPEGSVSTLKIQRTQQEDSAVYLCASSPRGLDTDTQYFGPGTRLTVL.